Below are 19 T cell receptor beta chains sequenced from a single sample in a study of T cells in Graves' hyperthyroidism and ophthalmopathy. Researchers took RNA transcripts and amplified the TCR beta CDR3 regions from them. First-round RT-PCR with HTBI primers amplified the TCR CDR3 region. MiXCR, applied by TCRdb to the multiplex PCR reads, yields one record per CDR3 protein. The sample has around 420,000 distinct CDR3 sequences; more than 15% are singletons. Input material: blood. The source of these receptors is a woman between 18 and 29 years old with Graves' hyperthyroidism.

V and J are TRBV15 and TRBJ1-1; 9 positions match TRBD1. The CDR3 spans 15 residues. V trimming: 8 bases; J trimming: 0 bases; junction bases outside the gene matches: 7. Germline CDR1 is LNHNV and CDR2 is YYDKDF (reference sequence). In DNA, the CDR3 is TGTGCCACCCACAAAGGGACAGGGTTGAACACTGAAGCTTTCTTT. Its protein product is CATHKGTGLNTEAFF.

This clonotype occurred once. This rearrangement joins TRBV6-5 to TRBJ1-4, with 8 bases fitting TRBD1. Germline V gene sequence: CDR1 MNHEY, CDR2 SVGAGI. Trimming cost V 0 bases and J 5 bases; bases outside gene matches: 8. The CDR3 is 17 residues long. The CDR3 nucleotides are TGTGCCAGCAGTTACTCGACGGACCGGACAGGGAATGAAAAACTGTTTTTT. Translation gives CASSYSTDRTGNEKLFF.

This clonotype has more than one count but fewer than ten. The chain joins TRBV20-1 to TRBJ2-4; TRBD2 matches at 11 bases. The CDR3 has 16 residues. Germline V gene data show CDR1 as DFQATT and CDR2 as SNEGSKA (reference sequence). Unmatched junction bases numbered 9, after V lost 6 bases and J lost 2 bases. In nucleotides, the CDR3 is TGCAGTGCCCGCCCGATGACTAGCGGGACCAAAAACATTCAGTACTTC. It translates to CSARPMTSGTKNIQYF.

This clonotype was seen ten or more times. This sequence joins TRBV29-1 and TRBJ2-1; D not certain. This CDR3 comprises 14 residues. Trimming removed 1 base at V and 9 bases at J, with 16 bases between. Germline V gene sequence: CDR1 SQVTM, CDR2 ANQGSEA. CDR3 protein: CSVEGVAQRGEQFF. CDR3 DNA sequence: TGCAGCGTTGAAGGGGTAGCCCAGCGTGGTGAGCAGTTCTTC.

This clonotype turned up a few times. V and J are TRBV5-8 and TRBJ1-5; D uncertain. Trimming cost V 3 bases and J 0 bases, with 7 bases left between them. The V gene's germline CDR1 is SGHTS and CDR2 YDEGEE. This CDR3 is 14 amino acids long. The CDR3 protein is CASSYHFSNQPQHF. The CDR3, as DNA: TGTGCCAGCAGCTACCATTTTAGCAATCAGCCCCAGCATTTT.

The sample holds many counts of this clonotype. CDR3 loop: CSASGQVLNEQFF. CDR3 DNA sequence: TGCAGCGCCTCGGGACAGGTTCTGAATGAGCAGTTCTTC. The chain employs TRBV29-1 and TRBJ2-1; 8 nucleotides match TRBD1. Per the germline V gene, CDR1 is SQVTM and CDR2 is ANQGSEA. CDR3 size: 13 residues. The V gene end was trimmed by 7 bases and the J gene end by 7 bases; junction bases not matched to a gene: 9.

This clonotype appeared a few times. This chain connects TRBV12-3 or TRBV12-4 to TRBJ1-3; perhaps TRBD1 as D (6 bases). This CDR3 contains 15 residues. V lost 6 bases and J 2 bases, leaving 14 bases between the germline ends. This chain's CDR3 is CASSVLGAAGNTIYF. CDR3 bases: TGTGCCAGCAGCGTATTGGGGGCCGCTGGAAACACCATATATTTT.

This clonotype was counted at least ten times. The rearrangement uses TRBV6-1 and TRBJ2-1; 7 nucleotides align to TRBD2. Trimming at V came to 9 bases and at J to 0 bases, leaving 11 bases not matched to a gene. The CDR3 contains 16 residues. Germline values: CDR1 MNHNS, CDR2 SASEGT. CDR3 nucleotide sequence: TGTGCCAGTAGACCCAGCGGGGTAAGCTCCTACAATGAGCAGTTCTTC. Its protein is CASRPSGVSSYNEQFF.

This clonotype showed up many times. V and J are TRBV11-2 and TRBJ1-1; the D gene is possibly TRBD1 (6 bases). The CDR3 consists of 14 residues. With 5 bases removed from V and 4 bases from J, the gap between germline ends came to 14 bases. Per germline, CDR1 SGHAT and CDR2 FQNNGV. DNA for the CDR3: TGTGCCAGCAGCCGAACAGGGTGGGGCACTGAAGCTTTCTTT. This gives the protein CASSRTGWGTEAFF.

This clonotype was seen many times. The chain links TRBV20-1 to TRBJ1-1, with a tentative D call TRBD1 (6 bases). CDR1 DFQATT and CDR2 SNEGSKA come from the germline V gene (reference sequence). The CDR3 consists of 14 residues. Trimming cost V 5 bases and J 3 bases, with 16 bases left between them. The CDR3, as DNA: TGCAGTGCTTCAATCCCAGACAGGTACACTGAAGCTTTCTTT. Its protein is CSASIPDRYTEAFF.

This clonotype was detected a few times. The rearrangement uses TRBV6-5 and TRBJ1-6; D might be TRBD1 (6 bases). Germline V gene data show CDR1 as MNHEY and CDR2 as SVGAGI. V was clipped by 0 bases and J by 7 bases, with 13 bases between them. The CDR3 spans 16 residues. DNA of the CDR3: TGTGCCAGCAGTTACTCTCTGACAGGAGCCAATTCACCCCTCCACTTT. It codes for CASSYSLTGANSPLHF.

The table lists this clonotype with many counts. The chain recombines TRBV24-1 with TRBJ1-2; a weak D match, TRBD1 (6 bases). Trimming shortened V by 2 bases and J by 4 bases, and 10 bases separated the two germline ends. CDR1 KGHDR and CDR2 SFDVKD come from the germline V gene. The CDR3 is 14 amino acids. DNA for the CDR3: TGTGCCACCAGTGATTGGACAGCGAGCTATGGCTACACCTTC. Its translation is CATSDWTASYGYTF.

Ten or more counts support this clonotype. V is TRBV3-1 and J is TRBJ2-1, with TRBD2 matching over 11 bases. J lost 7 bases, V lost 0 bases, and 5 bases had no gene match. The CDR3 extends over 16 amino acids. Germline lookup yields CDR1 LGHDT and CDR2 YNNKEL (reference sequence). The CDR3 loop is CASSQELAGVGNEQFF. DNA for the CDR3: TGTGCCAGCAGCCAAGAACTAGCGGGAGTGGGAAATGAGCAGTTCTTC.

This clonotype was seen only a few times. V is TRBV20-1 and J is TRBJ1-1; perhaps TRBD1 as D (6 bases). The CDR3 has 15 amino acids. V was trimmed by 0 bases and J by 4 bases, leaving 15 bases between them. The germline gives CDR1 DFQATT, CDR2 SNEGSKA (reference sequence). Here the CDR3 reads CSARDLKTGITEAFF. CDR3 coding DNA: TGCAGTGCTAGAGATCTAAAAACAGGGATCACTGAAGCTTTCTTT.

This rearrangement joins TRBV7-3 to TRBJ2-3; D uncertain. This CDR3 is 14 amino acids long. CDR1 is SGHTA, CDR2 FQGTGA, per germline. Trimming pared 2 bases from V and 5 bases from J, leaving 11 bases between. The DNA for the CDR3 is TGTGCCAGCAGCTTAGAGTCGGATGGAGATACGCAGTATTTT. Protein: CASSLESDGDTQYF.

A few counts support this clonotype. A read error may be the cause here, since a much bigger clone is one base away. This chain uses TRBV28 with TRBJ2-1, with 7 bases fitting TRBD2. The CDR3 length is 16 residues. Germline-derived CDR1 and CDR2 are MDHEN and SYDVKM. The CDR3 region is CASSLSSGSSYDEQFF. DNA of the CDR3: TGTGCCAGCAGTTTATCTAGCGGTAGCTCCTACGATGAGCAGTTCTTC.

In the case of this clonotype: A much larger clone differs by one base, so this may be a read error. The chain is built from TRBV24-1 and TRBJ1-1; D gene unclear. Germline-derived CDR1 and CDR2 are KGHDR and SFDVKD. V lost 2 bases and J lost 0, with 9 bases in between. There are 15 residues in the CDR3. The CDR3 here is CATSDSGRLNTEAFF. The CDR3 nucleotides read TGTGCCACCAGTGATTCTGGCAGGCTGAACACTGAAGCTTTCTTT.

CDR3 in DNA: TGTGCCAGTAGTTCGACAGGGGGCCGTTATAGCAATCAGCCCCAGCATTTT. Protein product: CASSSTGGRYSNQPQHF. This sequence joins TRBV19 and TRBJ1-5; TRBD1 aligns across 10 bases. Germline lookup yields CDR1 LNHDA and CDR2 SQIVND (reference sequence). This CDR3 has 17 amino acids. The V segment lost 5 bases and the J segment 0 bases; nucleotides outside the gene matches: 7.

This clonotype was detected many times. This chain connects TRBV20-1 to TRBJ1-1, with D unclear. The V end lost 4 bases, the J end lost 1 base, and 10 bases lay between the germline ends. The CDR3 runs to 13 residues. CDR1 is DFQATT and CDR2 is SNEGSKA in the germline V gene (reference sequence). CDR3 nucleotides: TGCAGTGCTATGGACGATTCGAACACTGAAGCTTTCTTT. Amino acid sequence: CSAMDDSNTEAFF.